This T cell receptor (beta chain) was observed in a study of blood T cell repertoires in COVID-19. About the study: The origin of the acute and convalescent COVID-19 samples was the United States, Italy and Spain. PBMCs, B-cell-depleted T cells, or T cells provided the cDNA or gDNA that made up the material.

Germline CDR1 ENHRY, CDR2 SYGVKD. The CDR3 consists of 14 residues. V was shortened by 3 bases and J by 3 bases, with 12 bases between the two germline ends. Original handling: The assay estimated nucleated cells by amplifying reference gene primers. The repertoire was sequenced with immunoSEQ multiplex PCR; TCRdb's copy has only in-frame clones and lacks some. The V and J calls and clone size were taken over from that table, and D and trimming were inferred from the DNA. The sample contains about 170,000 clones, roughly 93% of which appear only once. One Seattle source followed patients from active infection through their disease course.

Sequenced input: peripheral blood. The TCR was taken from a man aged 18-30 years with COVID-19, enrolled during active disease. The V and J genes are TRBV10-3 and TRBJ2-7; tentatively, D is TRBD2 (5 bases). CDR3 bases: TGTGCCATCAGTGAAACCGTAGCGAGCTACGAGCAGTACTTC. It codes for CAISETVASYEQYF.